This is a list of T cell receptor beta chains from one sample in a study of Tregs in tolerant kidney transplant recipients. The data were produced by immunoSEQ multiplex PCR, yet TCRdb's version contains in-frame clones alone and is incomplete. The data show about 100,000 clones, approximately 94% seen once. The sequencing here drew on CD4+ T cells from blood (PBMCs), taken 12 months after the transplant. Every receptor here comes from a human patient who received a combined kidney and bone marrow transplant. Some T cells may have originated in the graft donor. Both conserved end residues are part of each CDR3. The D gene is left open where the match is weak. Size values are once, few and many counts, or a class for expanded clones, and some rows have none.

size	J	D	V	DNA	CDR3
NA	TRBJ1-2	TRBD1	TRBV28	TGTGCCAGCAGTTTCCAGGGGGGAAAGTCCGCTTCTAACTATGGCTACACCTTC	CASSFQGGKSASNYGYTF
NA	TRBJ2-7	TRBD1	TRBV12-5	TGTGCTAGTGGTTTAGGGACAGGGACCTACGAGCAGTACTTC	CASGLGTGTYEQYF
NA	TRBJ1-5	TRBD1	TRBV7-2	TGTGCCAGCAGCGCCGACAGGGGGCAATGGAATCAGCCCCAGCATTTT	CASSADRGQWNQPQHF
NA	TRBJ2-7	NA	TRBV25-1	TGTGCCAGCAGTGAATACGGCCAGGGCCACGAGCAGTACTTC	CASSEYGQGHEQYF
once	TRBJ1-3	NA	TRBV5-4	TGTGCCAGCAGCCGATCGGACGCAGGGAACACCATATATTTT	CASSRSDAGNTIYF
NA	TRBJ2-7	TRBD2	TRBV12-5	TGTGCTAGTGGTTTGGTACTGGCGGGAGGGCCAAACGAGCAGTACTTC	CASGLVLAGGPNEQYF
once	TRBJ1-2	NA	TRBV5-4	TGTGCCAGCAGTCCAGATCGCGGAAACTATGGCTACACCTTC	CASSPDRGNYGYTF
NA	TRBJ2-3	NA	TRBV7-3	TGTGCCAGCAGCTTATCTGGGAGCTACACAGATACGCAGTATTTT	CASSLSGSYTDTQYF
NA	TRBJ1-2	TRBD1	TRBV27	TGTGCCAGCAGTGAGGGGGCAACCTATGGCTACACCTTC	CASSEGATYGYTF
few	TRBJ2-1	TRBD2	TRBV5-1	TGCGCCAGCAGCACCCCTAGCGGGGGGGCCCTCTCCTACAATGAGCAGTTCTTC	CASSTPSGGALSYNEQFF
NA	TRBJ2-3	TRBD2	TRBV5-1	TGCGCCAGCAGCCCCCCGGGACTAGCGGGGGTAGATACGCAGTATTTT	CASSPPGLAGVDTQYF
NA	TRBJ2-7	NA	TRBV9	TGTGCCAGCAGCGAGGGGCGGGACTTCCTCTCCTACGAGCAGTACTTC	CASSEGRDFLSYEQYF
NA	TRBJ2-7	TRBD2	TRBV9	TGTGCCAGCAGCGTAGCATCAGCGGGAGTAGGCGAGCAGTACTTC	CASSVASAGVGEQYF
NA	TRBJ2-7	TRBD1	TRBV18	TGTGCCAGCTCACCACCGACACTCCAAGACAGGGGTACCTACGAGCAGTACTTC	CASSPPTLQDRGTYEQYF
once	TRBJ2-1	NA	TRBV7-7	TGTGCCAGCAGCTCAGGGGCTAGCTCCTACAATGAGCAGTTCTTC	CASSSGASSYNEQFF
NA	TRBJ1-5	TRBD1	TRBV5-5	TGTGCCAGCAGCTTGACAGGGGCGGCCAGCAATCAGCCCCAGCATTTT	CASSLTGAASNQPQHF
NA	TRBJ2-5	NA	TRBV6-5	TGTGCCAGCAGTTACTCGTATACACAGGGAGAGACCCAGTACTTC	CASSYSYTQGETQYF
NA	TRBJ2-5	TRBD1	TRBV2	TGTGCCAGCAGGCCGACAGGGGGAGAGACCCAGTACTTC	CASRPTGGETQYF
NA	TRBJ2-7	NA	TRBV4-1	TGCGCCAGCAGCCAAGAAGAACAGGGCGCCTGGACTGACGAGCAGTACTTC	CASSQEEQGAWTDEQYF
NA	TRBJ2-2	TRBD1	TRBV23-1	TGCGCCAGCAGTCAATCCCTGGACAGGGAGGAGACCGGGGAGCTGTTTTTT	CASSQSLDREETGELFF
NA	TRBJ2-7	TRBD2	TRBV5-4	TGTGCCAGCAGCTCCGGGACTAGCCCCTCCTACGAGCAGTACTTC	CASSSGTSPSYEQYF
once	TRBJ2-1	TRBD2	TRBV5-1	TGCGCCAGCAGCTTGAGCGGGGGGGCGGGTGAGCAGTTCTTC	CASSLSGGAGEQFF
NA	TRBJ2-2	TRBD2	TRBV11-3	TGTGCCAGCAGCACCCGGGGGGGAAGGTTCACCGGGGAGCTGTTTTTT	CASSTRGGRFTGELFF
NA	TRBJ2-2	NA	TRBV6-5	TGTGCCAGCACACGCTCTAGCCCGAACACCGGGGAGCTGTTTTTT	CASTRSSPNTGELFF
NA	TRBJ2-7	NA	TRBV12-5	TGTGCTAGTGGTTTGTACACAGACAGAACCTACGAGCAGTACTTC	CASGLYTDRTYEQYF
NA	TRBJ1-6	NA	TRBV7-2	TGTGCCAGCAGCCTTAGTCAGGGGCGTAATTCCCCCCTCCACTTT	CASSLSQGRNSPLHF
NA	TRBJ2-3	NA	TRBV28	TGTGCCAGCAGTTCTACCGGGGGGCCAGATACGCAGTATTTT	CASSSTGGPDTQYF
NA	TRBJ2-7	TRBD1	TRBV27	TGTGCCAGCAGCCGACAGGGGGCCTACGAGCAGTACTTC	CASSRQGAYEQYF